This T cell receptor beta chain originates from a study of blood T cell repertoires in COVID-19. For the study at large: COVID-19 samples collected from the United States, Italy and Spain covered acute and convalescent phases.

Only in-frame clones appear in the TCRdb table, and some are missing; sequencing was by immunoSEQ multiplex PCR. The table lists approximately 76,000 clones, around 80% of them singletons. This clonotype originated in a middle-aged man with acute or convalescent COVID-19. The sequenced sample consisted of peripheral blood.

The CDR3 sequence: CASSLGDSSYEQYF. The CDR3, as DNA: TGTGCCAGCAGTTTGGGGGACAGCTCCTACGAGCAGTACTTC. This sequence joins TRBV27 and TRBJ2-7; 7 bases agree with TRBD1. Germline CDR1 is MNHEY and CDR2 is SMNVEV (reference sequence). The CDR3 extends over 14 amino acids. V was clipped by 3 bases and J by 0 bases; unmatched bases: 2.